Listed here are 28 T cell receptor beta chains from one sample, sequenced in a study of blood T cell repertoires in COVID-19. Some clones are missing from TCRdb's copy, which holds only in-frame ones; the method was immunoSEQ multiplex PCR. The sample holds 110,000 to 150,000 clones, about 84% seen once. The specimen sequenced was PBMCs or T cells enriched from blood (not recorded which). The source is a woman under 30 who had been exposed to COVID-19.

The chain recombines TRBV5-8 with TRBJ2-7; 9 bases are a match to TRBD1. Germline CDR1 reads SGHTS; CDR2 reads YDEGEE. The CDR3 is 12 amino acids. The V segment lost 0 bases and the J segment 11 bases; nucleotides outside the gene matches: 3. CDR3 loop: CASSLDGDREYF. The CDR3 DNA reads as TGTGCCAGCAGCTTGGACGGGGACAGGGAGTACTTC.

The rearrangement joins TRBV28 to TRBJ1-3; 9 nucleotides align to TRBD1. This CDR3 has 15 amino acids. V lost 7 bases, J lost 5 bases, and 9 bases stayed unmatched. Germline values: CDR1 MDHEN, CDR2 SYDVKM. CDR3 sequence (DNA): TGTGCCAGCACTCGACGACAGGGGGGAAGAAACACCATATATTTT. It encodes CASTRRQGGRNTIYF.

The chain carries TRBV7-8 and TRBJ1-1; 7 nucleotides align to TRBD1. CDR1 SGHVS and CDR2 FQNEAQ come from the germline V gene. CDR3 length: 16 amino acids. V lost 1 base and J lost 2; bases outside the gene matches: 7. The CDR3: CASSLGRGQLNTEAFF. The CDR3 DNA sequence: TGTGCCAGCAGCTTAGGGAGGGGACAGTTAAACACTGAAGCTTTCTTT.

The J gene is TRBJ1-1, the V gene TRBV10-1; D unclear. V lost 2 bases and J 6 bases, leaving 13 bases between the germline ends. The CDR3 covers 14 residues. CDR1 and CDR2 from the germline V gene are WNHNN and SYGVQD (reference sequence). DNA for the CDR3: TGCGCCAGCAGTGAGCCCCCCAGGATGGCTGAAGCTTTCTTT. Translating gives CASSEPPRMAEAFF.

The CDR3 coding sequence is TGTGCCAGTAGTATGGTCCAGGGGACTGGAAACACCATATATTTT. This sequence encodes CASSMVQGTGNTIYF. The J gene is TRBJ1-3, the V gene TRBV19; tentatively, D is TRBD1 (6 bases). The V end was cut by 3 bases, the J end by 2 bases, with 11 bases between. Germline-derived CDR1 and CDR2 are LNHDA and SQIVND (reference sequence). This CDR3 is 15 amino acids long.

The chain has TRBV15 and TRBJ1-2; no firm D call. Germline values: CDR1 LNHNV, CDR2 YYDKDF (reference sequence). Trimming removed 1 base at V and 13 bases at J, with 19 bases between. The CDR3 contains 14 residues. CDR3 nucleotides: TGTGCCACCAGCAGAGTGTCCTCAGTGCCCGTTTTCACCTTC. Its translation: CATSRVSSVPVFTF.

V gene TRBV6-5 combines with J gene TRBJ2-5; 8 nucleotides match TRBD2. Germline loops: CDR1 MNHEY, CDR2 SVGAGI. J lost 5 bases, V lost 5 bases, and 4 bases had no gene match. This CDR3 has 13 amino acids. CDR3 nucleotide sequence: TGTGCCAGCAGTAGGACGGGGGGGGAGACCCAGTACTTC. Translated, it gives CASSRTGGETQYF.

The chain carries TRBV28 and TRBJ1-2; 10 nucleotides line up with TRBD1. Trimming cost V 5 bases and J 3 bases; bases outside gene matches: 12. This CDR3 is 17 amino acids long. Germline CDR1 and CDR2: MDHEN and SYDVKM. Written as DNA, the CDR3 is TGTGCCAGCAGTCCGACAGGGGGCCTTAGGAGGGACTATGGCTACACCTTC. Residues: CASSPTGGLRRDYGYTF.

The J gene is TRBJ2-1, the V gene TRBV27; D is possibly TRBD2 (5 bases). CDR3 length equals 15 residues. Germline V gene lookup returns CDR1 MNHEY and CDR2 SMNVEV (reference sequence). Trimming took 6 bases from V and 0 from J, leaving 12 bases between them. DNA for the CDR3: TGTGCCAGCAGAGAACGAGCGGTCTCCTACAATGAGCAGTTCTTC. Protein: CASRERAVSYNEQFF.

The count of this clone is one. This sequence joins TRBV4-1 and TRBJ1-1; D is possibly TRBD1 (5 bases). V was clipped by 6 bases and J by 5 bases, with 22 bases between them. This CDR3 has 16 amino acids. Germline values: CDR1 MGHRA, CDR2 YSYEKL. CDR3 coding DNA: TGCGCCAGCAGTCGAATCCCGCCGGGACTAGGAACTGAAGCTTTCTTT. Translating gives CASSRIPPGLGTEAFF.

The chain combines TRBV9 with TRBJ1-2, with 10 bases fitting TRBD1. Germline V CDR1 and CDR2: SGDLS, YYNGEE. The CDR3 has 17 residues. After removal of 4 bases from V and 3 bases from J, the junction contained 12 bases not matched to a gene. CDR3: CASSLGTGDPSYYGYTF. DNA of the CDR3: TGTGCCAGCAGCTTAGGGACAGGGGACCCCAGTTACTATGGCTACACCTTC.

V gene TRBV6-4 combines with J gene TRBJ1-2; a weak D match, TRBD1 (5 bases). Trimming removed 0 bases at V and 3 bases at J, with 14 bases between. The germline V gene has CDR1 MRHNA and CDR2 SNTAGT. The CDR3 is 16 amino acids. CDR3 sequence: CASSDSTSGLDYGYTF. DNA of the CDR3: TGTGCCAGCAGTGACTCTACGTCAGGGCTCGACTATGGCTACACCTTC.

The CDR3 protein is CASSLAASGKETQYF. DNA of the CDR3: TGCGCCAGCAGCTTGGCGGCTAGCGGGAAGGAGACCCAGTACTTC. This chain links TRBV5-1 with TRBJ2-5; 9 bases are shared with TRBD2. The CDR3 consists of 15 residues. CDR1 and CDR2 (germline): SGHRS, YFSETQ. The junction had 5 bases not matched to a gene; V was cut back by 0 bases and J by 5 bases.

This sequence joins TRBV10-3 and TRBJ1-1; no definite D call. The germline V gene encodes CDR1 ENHRY and CDR2 SYGVKD. Trimming removed 7 bases from V and 5 bases from J, with 14 bases in between. The CDR3 sequence is 13 residues long. CDR3 nucleotide sequence: TGTGCCATCAAGCCCATCGGGATGACTGAAGCTTTCTTT. It yields the protein CAIKPIGMTEAFF.

The genes are TRBV2 and TRBJ2-3, with 10 bases identical to TRBD1. Trimming took 5 bases from V and 2 from J; bases not matched to a gene: 4. Per germline, CDR1 SNHLY and CDR2 FYNNEI. This CDR3 spans 15 amino acids. The CDR3 protein is CASSRQGAPTDTQYF. In nucleotides, the CDR3 is TGTGCCAGCAGTCGACAGGGGGCTCCCACAGATACGCAGTATTTT.

The chain combines TRBV14 with TRBJ2-6, with D unclear. Between the trimmed V and J ends, which lost 4 bases and 4 bases, there was a span of 14 bases. The length of the CDR3 is 16 residues. Germline-derived CDR1 and CDR2 are SGHDN and FVKESK. CDR3 sequence (DNA): TGTGCCAGCAGCCGCGCCGACGCGGTCGGGGCCAACGTCCTGACTTTC. Its protein is CASSRADAVGANVLTF.

In its sample, this clone was seen once. This sequence joins TRBV7-2 and TRBJ2-5, with D perhaps matching TRBD2 (6 bases). Germline CDR1 SGHTA, CDR2 FQGNSA. The CDR3 has 16 residues. V lost 4 bases, J lost 5 bases, and 20 bases lay in between. The CDR3 loop reads CASSSQGLLMGETQYF. CDR3 nucleotide sequence: TGTGCCAGCAGCTCCCAGGGACTCCTGATGGGTGAGACCCAGTACTTC.

The V and J genes are TRBV28 and TRBJ2-5; unclear D gene. V was cut by 2 bases and J by 1 base, with 5 bases left in between. Looked up from germline, CDR1 is MDHEN and CDR2 is SYDVKM. The CDR3 loop spans 13 amino acids. CDR3: CASSLPVQETQYF. CDR3 coding DNA: TGTGCCAGCAGTTTACCCGTCCAAGAGACCCAGTACTTC.

The chain couples TRBV7-9 to TRBJ1-5; D ambiguous. Trimming took 3 bases from V and 2 from J, leaving 11 bases between them. The CDR3 loop spans 15 amino acids. From germline, CDR1 is SEHNR and CDR2 FQNEAQ (reference sequence). The CDR3 sequence: CASSLIEGGNQPQHF. CDR3 bases: TGTGCCAGCAGCTTGATTGAGGGTGGCAATCAGCCCCAGCATTTT.

The chain employs TRBV5-1 and TRBJ2-5; 7 nucleotides agree with TRBD2. The germline gives CDR1 SGHRS, CDR2 YFSETQ. The CDR3 extends over 16 amino acids. With 2 bases clipped from V and 2 bases from J, the junction kept 9 bases outside the gene matches. This chain's CDR3 is CASSFSGGGVQETQYF. The CDR3 DNA is TGCGCCAGCAGCTTTTCGGGGGGAGGAGTACAAGAGACCCAGTACTTC.

This clone came up a few times. The chain combines TRBV20-1 with TRBJ2-1; 10 bases map to TRBD2. The J segment lost 9 bases and the V segment lost 3 bases, leaving 14 bases of the junction unmatched. The CDR3 is 16 amino acids. Germline CDR1 is DFQATT and CDR2 is SNEGSKA (reference sequence). For the CDR3, the DNA is TGCAGTGCTAGTCCTTTCCTAGCGGGAGAGCGGAGTGAGCAGTTCTTC. Amino acid sequence: CSASPFLAGERSEQFF.

The chain has TRBV27 and TRBJ2-2, with 9 nucleotides matching TRBD1. The CDR3 is 16 residues long. Per germline, CDR1 MNHEY and CDR2 SMNVEV (reference sequence). The V gene end was trimmed by 5 bases and the J gene end by 4 bases; junction bases not matched to a gene: 8. CDR3 protein: CASSPDRGRATGELFF. Written as DNA, the CDR3 is TGTGCCAGCAGTCCCGACAGGGGGAGGGCCACCGGGGAGCTGTTTTTT.

This clone was seen only a few times. The chain links TRBV4-1 to TRBJ1-5, with D unresolved. The CDR3 runs 15 residues. The V end was cut by 0 bases, the J end by 7 bases, with 13 bases between. Germline V CDR1 and CDR2: MGHRA, YSYEKL. Here the CDR3 DNA reads TGCGCCAGCAGCCAAGATATAGTGGGGAGGCAGCCCCAGCATTTT. This gives the protein CASSQDIVGRQPQHF.

This sequence joins TRBV11-2 and TRBJ1-2; D gene uncertain. The germline V gene has CDR1 SGHAT and CDR2 FQNNGV. V was shortened by 1 base and J by 6 bases, with 6 bases between the two germline ends. CDR3 size: 12 residues. The CDR3 DNA reads as TGTGCCAGCAGCTTAGGAGGAGATGGCTACACCTTC. It is translated as CASSLGGDGYTF.

The rearrangement uses TRBV5-1 and TRBJ1-1, with TRBD1 matching over 10 bases. Trimming at V came to 4 bases and at J to 1 base, leaving 4 bases not matched to a gene. CDR1 is SGHRS and CDR2 is YFSETQ in the germline V gene. The CDR3 is made up of 15 amino acids. CDR3 DNA sequence: TGCGCCAGCAGCCTGAGGACAGGGGGGAACACTGAAGCTTTCTTT. Amino acids: CASSLRTGGNTEAFF.

V and J are TRBV5-6 and TRBJ2-7, with 9 bases that match TRBD1. With 0 bases clipped from V and 2 bases from J, the junction kept 0 bases outside the gene matches. CDR3 size: 14 residues. Germline V gene lookup returns CDR1 SGHDT and CDR2 YYEEEE. The CDR3: CASSLGDRAYEQYF. CDR3 bases: TGTGCCAGCAGCTTGGGGGACAGGGCCTACGAGCAGTACTTC.

This sequence joins TRBV7-8 and TRBJ1-6; 8 bases map to TRBD1. V shed 5 bases and J 9 bases; nucleotides not matched to a gene: 12. Germline CDR1 is SGHVS and CDR2 is FQNEAQ. The length of the CDR3 is 16 residues. The CDR3, as DNA: TGTGCCAGCAGCCAAACCCTCCCAGGGGGCGGTTCACCCCTCCACTTT. This translates into CASSQTLPGGGSPLHF.

This clone was seen only once. Other nucleotide sequences in the sample specify the same CDR3. V and J are TRBV19 and TRBJ1-5, with D perhaps TRBD1 (6 bases). CDR1 is LNHDA and CDR2 is SQIVND in the germline V gene (reference sequence). The CDR3 covers 14 residues. V lost 3 bases and J 3 bases, leaving 9 bases between the germline ends. The CDR3 spells CASSIRDTNQPQHF. In DNA, the CDR3 is TGTGCCAGTAGTATTCGGGACACCAATCAGCCCCAGCATTTT.